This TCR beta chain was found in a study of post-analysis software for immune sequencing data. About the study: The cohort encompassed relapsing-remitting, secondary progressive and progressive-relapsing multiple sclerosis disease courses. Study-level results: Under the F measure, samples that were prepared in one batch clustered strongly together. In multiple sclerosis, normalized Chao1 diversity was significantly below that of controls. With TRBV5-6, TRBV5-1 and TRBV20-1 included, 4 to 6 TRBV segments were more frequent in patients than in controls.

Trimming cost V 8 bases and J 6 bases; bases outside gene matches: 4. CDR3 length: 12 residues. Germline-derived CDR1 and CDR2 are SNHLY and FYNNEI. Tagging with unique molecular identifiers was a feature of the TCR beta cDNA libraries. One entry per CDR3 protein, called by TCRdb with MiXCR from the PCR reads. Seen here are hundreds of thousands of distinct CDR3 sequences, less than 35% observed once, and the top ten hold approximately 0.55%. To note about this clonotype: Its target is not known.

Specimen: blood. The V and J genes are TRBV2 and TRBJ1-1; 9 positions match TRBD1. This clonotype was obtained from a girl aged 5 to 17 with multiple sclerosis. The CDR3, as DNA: TGTGCCAGCGGACAGGGGTTATCTGAAGCTTTCTTT. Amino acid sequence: CASGQGLSEAFF. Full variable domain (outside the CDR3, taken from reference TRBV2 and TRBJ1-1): EPEVTQTPSHQVTQMGQEVILRCVPISNHLYFYWYRQILGQKVEFLVSFYNNEISEKSEIFDDQFSVERPDGSNFTLKIRSTKLEDSAMYFCASGQGLSEAFFGQGTRLTVV.